The T cell receptor (beta chain) under discussion was sequenced for a study of blood T cell repertoires in COVID-19. The overall study: PBMCs, B-cell-depleted T cells, or T cells provided the cDNA or gDNA that made up the material.

In the original analysis: Researchers report that nucleated cell counts were estimated from reference gene primer amplification. Profiled with immunoSEQ multiplex PCR; TCRdb holds only in-frame clones, not every one. V, J and clone size reflect that table, while D and trimming were determined from the DNA. The sample yields roughly 250,000 clones, about 80% seen once. Germline CDR1 and CDR2: SGHTA and FQGNSA. This CDR3 has 16 residues. The V and J ends lost 5 bases and 4 bases, in that order; junction bases with no gene match: 8. The specimen sequenced was peripheral blood. The sequence derives from a man between 45 and 60 years old with active or convalescent COVID-19. The V call is TRBV7-2, the J call TRBJ2-5, with 12 bases lining up with TRBD2. CDR3 protein: CASSDTSGGPRETQYF. DNA of the CDR3: TGTGCCAGCAGCGATACTAGCGGGGGGCCGAGAGAGACCCAGTACTTC.